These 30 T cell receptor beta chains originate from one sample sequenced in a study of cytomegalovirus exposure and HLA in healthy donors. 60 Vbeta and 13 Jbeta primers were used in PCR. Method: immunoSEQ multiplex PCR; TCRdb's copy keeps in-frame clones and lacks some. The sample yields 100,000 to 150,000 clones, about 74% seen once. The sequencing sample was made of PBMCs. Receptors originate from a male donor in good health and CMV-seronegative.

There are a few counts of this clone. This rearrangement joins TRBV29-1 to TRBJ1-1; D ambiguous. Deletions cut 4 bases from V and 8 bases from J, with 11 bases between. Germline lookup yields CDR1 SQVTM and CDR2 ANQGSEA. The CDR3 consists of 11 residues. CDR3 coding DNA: TGCAGCGTTGGGAATACGGGGGAAGCTTTCTTT. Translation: CSVGNTGEAFF.

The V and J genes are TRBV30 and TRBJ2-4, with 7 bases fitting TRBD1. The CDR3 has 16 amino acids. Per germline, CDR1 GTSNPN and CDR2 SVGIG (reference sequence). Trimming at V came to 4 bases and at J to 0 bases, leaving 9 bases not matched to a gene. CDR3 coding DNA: TGTGCCTGGAATAAAGGGGGCGGACTAGCCAAAAACATTCAGTACTTC. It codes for CAWNKGGGLAKNIQYF.

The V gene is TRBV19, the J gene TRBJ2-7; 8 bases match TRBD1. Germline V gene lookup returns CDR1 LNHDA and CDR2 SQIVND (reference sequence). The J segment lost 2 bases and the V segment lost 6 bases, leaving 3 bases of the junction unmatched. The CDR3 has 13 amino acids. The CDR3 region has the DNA TGTGCCAGTAGCCCACAGGGGGCCTACGAGCAGTACTTC. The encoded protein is CASSPQGAYEQYF. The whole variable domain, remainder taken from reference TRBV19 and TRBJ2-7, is DGGITQSPKYLFRKEGQNVTLSCEQNLNHDAMYWYRQDPGQGLRLIYYSQIVNDFQKGDIAEGYSVSREKKESFPLTVTSAQKNPTAFYLCASSPQGAYEQYFGPGTRLTVT.

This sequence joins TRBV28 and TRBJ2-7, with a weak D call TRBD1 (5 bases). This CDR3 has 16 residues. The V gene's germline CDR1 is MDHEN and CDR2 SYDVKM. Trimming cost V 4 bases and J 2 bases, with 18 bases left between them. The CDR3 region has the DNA TGTGCCAGCAGTTCGCCGACAGTAGGGCGGACCTACGAGCAGTACTTC. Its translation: CASSSPTVGRTYEQYF.

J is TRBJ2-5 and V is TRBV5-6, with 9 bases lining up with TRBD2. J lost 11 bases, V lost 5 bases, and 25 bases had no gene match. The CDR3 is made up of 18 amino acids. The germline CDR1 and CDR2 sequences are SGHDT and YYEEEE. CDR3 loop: CASSSSARGGVSGWEQYF. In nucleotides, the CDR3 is TGTGCCAGCAGTTCTTCCGCGCGGGGGGGTGTCTCGGGCTGGGAGCAGTACTTC.

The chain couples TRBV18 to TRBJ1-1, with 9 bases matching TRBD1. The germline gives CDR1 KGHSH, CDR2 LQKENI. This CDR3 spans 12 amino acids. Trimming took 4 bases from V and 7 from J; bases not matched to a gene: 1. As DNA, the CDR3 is TGTGCCAGCTCACGGGACAGGGATGAAGCTTTCTTT. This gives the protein CASSRDRDEAFF. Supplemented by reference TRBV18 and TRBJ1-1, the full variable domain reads NAGVMQNPRHLVRRRGQEARLRCSPMKGHSHVYWYRQLPEEGLKFMVYLQKENIIDESGMPKERFSAEFPKEGPSILRIQQVVRGDSAAYFCASSRDRDEAFFGQGTRLTVV.

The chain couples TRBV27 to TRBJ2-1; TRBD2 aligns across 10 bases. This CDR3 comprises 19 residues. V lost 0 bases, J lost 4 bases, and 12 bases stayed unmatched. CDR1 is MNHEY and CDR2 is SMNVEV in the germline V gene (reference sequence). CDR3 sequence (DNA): TGTGCCAGCAGTTTATCGCCGTTTCGGAGCGGGGGGGGGTACAATGAGCAGTTCTTC. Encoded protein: CASSLSPFRSGGGYNEQFF.

CDR3 DNA sequence: TGTGCCAGCAGCCCAGGGGGACAGGGGGCTCTAGATACGCAGTATTTT. Translated: CASSPGGQGALDTQYF. The chain has TRBV27 and TRBJ2-3, with 12 bases matching TRBD1. V shed 6 bases, J shed 5 bases, and the junction held 9 bases outside the gene matches. This CDR3 comprises 16 residues. Looked up from germline, CDR1 is MNHEY and CDR2 is SMNVEV (reference sequence).

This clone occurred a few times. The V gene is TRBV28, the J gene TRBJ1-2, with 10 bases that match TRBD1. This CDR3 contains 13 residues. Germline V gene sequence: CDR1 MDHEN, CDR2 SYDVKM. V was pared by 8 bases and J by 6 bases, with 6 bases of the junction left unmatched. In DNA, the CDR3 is TGTGCCAGCGGTAAGGACAGGGGGAATGGCTACACCTTC. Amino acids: CASGKDRGNGYTF.

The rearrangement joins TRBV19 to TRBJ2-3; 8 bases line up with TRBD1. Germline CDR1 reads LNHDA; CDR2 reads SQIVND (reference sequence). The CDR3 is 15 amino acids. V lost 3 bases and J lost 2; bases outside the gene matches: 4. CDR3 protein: CASSIRDRTTDTQYF. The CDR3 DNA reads TGTGCCAGTAGTATCCGGGACAGGACCACAGATACGCAGTATTTT.

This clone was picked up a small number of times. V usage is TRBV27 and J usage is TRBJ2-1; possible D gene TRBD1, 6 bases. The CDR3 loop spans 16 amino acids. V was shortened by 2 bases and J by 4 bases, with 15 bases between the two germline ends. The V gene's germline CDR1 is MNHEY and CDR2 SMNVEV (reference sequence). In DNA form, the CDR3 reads TGTGCCAGCAGTTTAAGATGGGGGCCCCTTTACAATGAGCAGTTCTTC. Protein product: CASSLRWGPLYNEQFF.

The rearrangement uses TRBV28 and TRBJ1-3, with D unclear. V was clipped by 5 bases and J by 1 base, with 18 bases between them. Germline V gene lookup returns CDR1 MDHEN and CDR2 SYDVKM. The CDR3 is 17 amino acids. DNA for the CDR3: TGTGCCAGCAGTATGTTTACGACGGAGTTATCTGGAAACACCATATATTTT. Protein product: CASSMFTTELSGNTIYF.

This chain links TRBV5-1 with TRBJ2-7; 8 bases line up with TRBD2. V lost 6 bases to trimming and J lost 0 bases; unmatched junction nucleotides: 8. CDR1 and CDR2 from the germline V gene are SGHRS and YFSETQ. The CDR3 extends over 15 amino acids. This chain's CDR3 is CASKLAGSSSYEQYF. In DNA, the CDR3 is TGCGCCAGCAAGCTAGCGGGCTCAAGCTCCTACGAGCAGTACTTC.

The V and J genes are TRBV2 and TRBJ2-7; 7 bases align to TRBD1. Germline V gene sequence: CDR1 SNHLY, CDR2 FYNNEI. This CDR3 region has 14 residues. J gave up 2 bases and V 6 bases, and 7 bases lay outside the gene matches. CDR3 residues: CASRTDRSTYEQYF. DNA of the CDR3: TGTGCCAGCAGGACGGACAGGTCAACCTACGAGCAGTACTTC.

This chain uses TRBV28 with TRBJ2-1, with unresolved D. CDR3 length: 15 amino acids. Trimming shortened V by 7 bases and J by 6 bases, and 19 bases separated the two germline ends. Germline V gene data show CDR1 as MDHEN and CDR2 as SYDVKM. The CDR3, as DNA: TGTGCCAGCAATTTGGGTGATTCGAGAGGCAATGAGCAGTTCTTC. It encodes CASNLGDSRGNEQFF.

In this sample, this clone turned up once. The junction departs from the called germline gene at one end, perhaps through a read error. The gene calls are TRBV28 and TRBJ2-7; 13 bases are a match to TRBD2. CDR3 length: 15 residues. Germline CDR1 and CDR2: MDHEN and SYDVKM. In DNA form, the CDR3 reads TGTGCCAGCAGTTCGGGACTAGCGGGAACCTACGAGCAGTACTTT. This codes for CASSSGLAGTYEQYF.

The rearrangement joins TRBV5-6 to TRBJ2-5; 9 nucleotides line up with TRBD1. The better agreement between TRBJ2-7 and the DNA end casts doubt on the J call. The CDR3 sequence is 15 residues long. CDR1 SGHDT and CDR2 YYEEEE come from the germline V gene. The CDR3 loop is CASSLGGTGTYEQYF. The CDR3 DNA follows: TGTGCCAGCAGCTTGGGCGGGACAGGGACCTACGAGCAGTACTTC.

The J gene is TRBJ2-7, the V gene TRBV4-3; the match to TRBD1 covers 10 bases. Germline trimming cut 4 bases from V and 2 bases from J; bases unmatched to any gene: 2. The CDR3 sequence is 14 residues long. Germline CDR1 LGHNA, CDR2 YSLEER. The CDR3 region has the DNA TGCGCCAGCAGCCCGGGGACAGGGGCCTACGAGCAGTACTTC. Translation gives CASSPGTGAYEQYF.

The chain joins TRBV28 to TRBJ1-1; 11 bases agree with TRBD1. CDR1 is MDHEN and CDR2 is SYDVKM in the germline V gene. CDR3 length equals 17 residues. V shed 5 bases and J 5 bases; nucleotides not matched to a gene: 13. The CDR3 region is CASSTPGQGEKATEAFF. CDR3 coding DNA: TGTGCCAGCAGTACCCCGGGACAGGGGGAAAAAGCGACTGAAGCTTTCTTT. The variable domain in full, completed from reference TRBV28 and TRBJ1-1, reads DVKVTQSSRYLVKRTGEKVFLECVQDMDHENMFWYRQDPGLGLRLIYFSYDVKMKEKGDIPEGYSVSREKKERFSLILESASTNQTSMYLCASSTPGQGEKATEAFFGQGTRLTVV.

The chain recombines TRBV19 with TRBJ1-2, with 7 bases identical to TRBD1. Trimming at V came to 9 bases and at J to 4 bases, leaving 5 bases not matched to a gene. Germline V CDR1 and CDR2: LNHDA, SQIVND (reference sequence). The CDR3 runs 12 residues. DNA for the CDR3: TGTGCCAGCCAAGGGACAGTCTATGGCTACACCTTC. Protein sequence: CASQGTVYGYTF.

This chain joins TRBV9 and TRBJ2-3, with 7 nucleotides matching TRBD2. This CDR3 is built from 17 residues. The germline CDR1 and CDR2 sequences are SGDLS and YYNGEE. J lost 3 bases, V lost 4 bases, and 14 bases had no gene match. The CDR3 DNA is TGTGCCAGCAGCCTCCTTCCTGCGGGAGCAGGAACAGATACGCAGTATTTT. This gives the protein CASSLLPAGAGTDTQYF.

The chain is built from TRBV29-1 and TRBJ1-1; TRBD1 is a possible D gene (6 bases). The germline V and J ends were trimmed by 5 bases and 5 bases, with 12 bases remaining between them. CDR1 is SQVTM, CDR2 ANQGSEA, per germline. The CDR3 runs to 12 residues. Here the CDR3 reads CSVQGRQTEAFF. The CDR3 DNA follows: TGCAGCGTTCAGGGGCGGCAAACTGAAGCTTTCTTT.

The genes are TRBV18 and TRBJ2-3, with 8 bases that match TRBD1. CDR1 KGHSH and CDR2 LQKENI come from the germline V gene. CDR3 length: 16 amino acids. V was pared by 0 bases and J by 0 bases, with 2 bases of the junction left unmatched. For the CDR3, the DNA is TGTGCCAGCTCACCACCCCAGGGGGCCAGCACAGATACGCAGTATTTT. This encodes CASSPPQGASTDTQYF.

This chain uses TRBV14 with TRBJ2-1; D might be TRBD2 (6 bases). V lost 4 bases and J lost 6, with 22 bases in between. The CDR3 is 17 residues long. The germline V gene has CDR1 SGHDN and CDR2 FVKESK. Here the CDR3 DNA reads TGTGCCAGCAGCCTCTCCCCTCGGACTATATGGAGCAATGAGCAGTTCTTC. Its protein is CASSLSPRTIWSNEQFF.

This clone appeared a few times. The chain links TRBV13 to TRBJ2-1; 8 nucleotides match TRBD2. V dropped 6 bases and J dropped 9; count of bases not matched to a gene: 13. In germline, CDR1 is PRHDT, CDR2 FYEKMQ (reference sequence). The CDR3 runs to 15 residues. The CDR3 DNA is TGTGCCAGCAGGTTACGGGGGGGCGAAGGGACTGAGCAGTTCTTC. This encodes CASRLRGGEGTEQFF.

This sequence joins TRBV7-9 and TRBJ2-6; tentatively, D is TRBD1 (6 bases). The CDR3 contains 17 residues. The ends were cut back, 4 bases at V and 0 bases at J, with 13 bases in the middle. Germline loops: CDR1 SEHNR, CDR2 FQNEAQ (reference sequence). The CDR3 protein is CASSSRQGNSGANVLTF. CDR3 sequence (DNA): TGTGCCAGCAGCTCCCGTCAGGGGAACTCTGGGGCCAACGTCCTGACTTTC.

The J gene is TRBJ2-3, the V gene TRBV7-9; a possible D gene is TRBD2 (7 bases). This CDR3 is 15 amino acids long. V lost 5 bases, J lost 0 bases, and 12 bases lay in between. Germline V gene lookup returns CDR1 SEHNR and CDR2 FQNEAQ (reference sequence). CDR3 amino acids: CASSGRGSSTDTQYF. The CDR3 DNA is TGTGCCAGCAGCGGGAGGGGGTCTAGCACAGATACGCAGTATTTT.

The CDR3 is CASSQKAFPQGWGYTF. CDR3 DNA sequence: TGCGCCAGCAGCCAAAAGGCCTTCCCTCAGGGGTGGGGCTACACCTTC. J is TRBJ1-2 and V is TRBV4-3; D is possibly TRBD1 (6 bases). V was trimmed by 2 bases and J by 8 bases, leaving 21 bases between them. CDR3 length equals 16 residues. Germline lookup yields CDR1 LGHNA and CDR2 YSLEER.

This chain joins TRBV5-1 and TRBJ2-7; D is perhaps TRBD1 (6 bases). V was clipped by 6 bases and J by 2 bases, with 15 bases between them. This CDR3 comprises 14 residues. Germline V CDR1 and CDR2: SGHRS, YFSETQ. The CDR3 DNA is TGCGCCAGCACCCCACAGGGTTATACCTACGAGCAGTACTTC. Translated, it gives CASTPQGYTYEQYF.

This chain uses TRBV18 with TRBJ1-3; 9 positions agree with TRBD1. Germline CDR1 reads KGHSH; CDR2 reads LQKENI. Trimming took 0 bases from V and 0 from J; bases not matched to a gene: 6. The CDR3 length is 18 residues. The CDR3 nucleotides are TGTGCCAGCTCACCACCGGACAGGGGACTCGCCTCTGGAAACACCATATATTTT. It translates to CASSPPDRGLASGNTIYF.